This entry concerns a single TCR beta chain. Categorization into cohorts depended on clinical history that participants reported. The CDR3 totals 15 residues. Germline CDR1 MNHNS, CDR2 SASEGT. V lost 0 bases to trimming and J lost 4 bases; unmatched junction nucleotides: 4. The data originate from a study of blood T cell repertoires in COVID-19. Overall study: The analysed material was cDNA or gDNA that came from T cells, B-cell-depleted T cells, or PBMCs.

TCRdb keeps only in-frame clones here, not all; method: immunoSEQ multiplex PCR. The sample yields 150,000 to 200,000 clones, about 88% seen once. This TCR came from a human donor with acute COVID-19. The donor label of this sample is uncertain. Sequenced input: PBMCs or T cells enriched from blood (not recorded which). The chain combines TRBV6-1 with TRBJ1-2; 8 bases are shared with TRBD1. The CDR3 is CASSEAAGGGYGYTF. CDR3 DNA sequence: TGTGCCAGCAGTGAAGCGGCAGGGGGCGGCTATGGCTACACCTTC.